This entry is about one TCR beta chain. Its antigen is unidentified. MiXCR was run by TCRdb on the reads, yielding one entry per CDR3 protein. The table lists 550,000 to 700,000 distinct CDR3 sequences, under 45% of them singletons. These data belong to a study of T cell repertoires in cytomegalovirus infection. The V and J ends lost 2 bases and 6 bases, in that order; junction bases with no gene match: 3. Germline V gives CDR1 SGHVS, CDR2 FQNEAQ. This CDR3 comprises 15 residues. The chain combines TRBV7-8 with TRBJ2-1, with 11 positions matching TRBD1. The clonotype comes from a human donor in good health (CMV status not recorded). Some clones in this sample may be carry-over from other donors' samples. The sequencing used cultured PBMCs, collected from culture after CMV antigen stimulation. The CDR3 sequence is CASSLWDRGVNEQFF. CDR3 nucleotides: TGTGCCAGCAGCTTATGGGACAGGGGGGTCAATGAGCAGTTCTTC. Together with reference TRBV7-8 and TRBJ2-1, the CDR3 gives the full variable domain: GAGVSQSPRYKVAKRGQDVALRCDPISGHVSLFWYQQALGQGPEFLTYFQNEAQLDKSGLPSDRFFAERPEGSVSTLKIQRTQQEDSAVYLCASSLWDRGVNEQFFGPGTRLTVL.